This T cell receptor beta chain was recovered during a study of PD-L1 blockade in urothelial cancer. As for the study in general: Timepoints chosen for blood analysis were 3 weeks (second dose) and 6 weeks after treatment start.

Germline V gene data show CDR1 as MNHEY and CDR2 as SMNVEV (reference sequence). V lost 4 bases and J lost 3; bases outside the gene matches: 6. This CDR3 is 14 amino acids long. Spiking each PCR with synthetic TCR analog templates was performed. Sequenced by immunoSEQ multiplex PCR; TCRdb stores in-frame clones only, minus some. There are 45,000 to 60,000 clones in the sample; 88% occur only once, and 2% to 3% lies in the top ten. Sample time point: peripheral blood 6 weeks after treatment start. Urothelial carcinoma in patients was locally advanced or metastatic. The TCR comes from a man aged 60-69 years with urothelial cancer. This chain joins TRBV27 and TRBJ2-7; TRBD1 agrees at 7 bases. Sequences were derived from PBMCs, sampled around atezolizumab (anti-PD-L1) treatment. In DNA, the CDR3 is TGTGCCAGCAGTTACAGGGGCCGTTTCTACGAGCAGTACTTC. It codes for CASSYRGRFYEQYF.